The rows below give T cell receptor beta chains drawn from one sample of a study of T cells and copy number aberrations in small-cell lung cancer. This table comes from immunoSEQ multiplex PCR, and its TCRdb copy is limited to in-frame clones, with some not included. The profile covers several thousand clones, with approximately 85% appearing a single time and less than 6% taken by the ten largest. The sequenced material came from normal tissue next to the tumor. The receptors derive from a woman aged 50 to 60 with small cell lung cancer. CDR3s include the opening cysteine and the closing phenylalanine or tryptophan. Each record gives: J gene, clone size, D gene, V gene, CDR3 protein, CDR3 DNA. D genes are given only for firm matches. Clone size is given for some rows only: seen once, a few or many times, or a class if the clone is expanded.

J gene: TRBJ2-7
clone size: NA
D gene: NA
V gene: TRBV18
CDR3 protein: CASSLRDEQYF
CDR3 DNA: TGTGCCAGCTCACTCAGGGACGAGCAGTACTTC

J gene: TRBJ1-4
clone size: NA
D gene: NA
V gene: TRBV19
CDR3 protein: CASSIWLREKLFF
CDR3 DNA: TGTGCCAGTAGTATCTGGCTACGGGAAAAACTGTTTTTT

J gene: TRBJ2-7
clone size: once
D gene: TRBD2
V gene: TRBV6-5
CDR3 protein: CASSYRRAGGHHEQYF
CDR3 DNA: TGTGCCAGCAGTTACAGAAGAGCGGGAGGTCACCACGAGCAGTACTTC

J gene: TRBJ2-5
clone size: large
D gene: NA
V gene: TRBV7-9
CDR3 protein: CASSRGMETQYF
CDR3 DNA: TGTGCCAGCAGCCGGGGGATGGAGACCCAGTACTTC

J gene: TRBJ1-1
clone size: NA
D gene: NA
V gene: TRBV30
CDR3 protein: CAWTPRRGNTEAFF
CDR3 DNA: TGTGCCTGGACCCCCCGAAGGGGGAACACTGAAGCTTTCTTT

J gene: TRBJ1-4
clone size: NA
D gene: NA
V gene: TRBV28
CDR3 protein: CASAPPRNEKLFF
CDR3 DNA: TGTGCCAGTGCACCCCCGCGAAATGAAAAACTGTTTTTT

J gene: TRBJ1-2
clone size: NA
D gene: NA
V gene: TRBV10-1
CDR3 protein: CASTLGPAYGYTF
CDR3 DNA: TGCGCCAGCACTCTGGGACCAGCCTATGGCTACACCTTC

J gene: TRBJ2-1
clone size: NA
D gene: NA
V gene: TRBV7-2
CDR3 protein: CASSLPPGARYNEQFF
CDR3 DNA: TGTGCCAGCAGCTTACCCCCCGGGGCAAGGTACAATGAGCAGTTCTTC

J gene: TRBJ1-1
clone size: once
D gene: NA
V gene: TRBV4-1
CDR3 protein: CASSQSELNTEAFF
CDR3 DNA: TGCGCCAGCAGCCAGTCAGAACTTAACACTGAAGCTTTCTTT

J gene: TRBJ2-7
clone size: few
D gene: NA
V gene: TRBV18
CDR3 protein: CASSPNDNRGGEQYF
CDR3 DNA: TGTGCCAGCTCACCTAATGATAACAGGGGAGGAGAGCAGTACTTC